A selection of T cell receptor beta chains follows, all from one sample in a study of T cell repertoires in cytomegalovirus infection. TCRdb reprocessed the reads via MiXCR and lists one record per CDR3 protein. The sample consists of some 280,000 distinct CDR3 sequences, roughly an eighth of them appearing once. Sequenced input: PBMCs. The receptors shown here come from a human donor in good health (CMV status not recorded). Some clones in this sample may be carry-over from other donors' samples. The CDR3 runs from the conserved cysteine through the conserved F or W. Fields, in order: clone size, D gene, J gene, V gene, CDR3 DNA, CDR3 protein. A D gene is named only where the DNA matches it firmly. A row's size may be missing; if present it is once, few, many or a size class.

clone size: few; D gene: TRBD1; J gene: TRBJ2-7; V gene: TRBV27; CDR3 DNA: TGTGCCAGCATTCCTGGGACAGGTTCCTACGAGCAGTACTTC; CDR3 protein: CASIPGTGSYEQYF
clone size: many; D gene: -; J gene: TRBJ1-2; V gene: TRBV7-9; CDR3 DNA: TGTGCCAGCAGCTCAGGGCCCTATGGCTACACCTTC; CDR3 protein: CASSSGPYGYTF
clone size: -; D gene: -; J gene: TRBJ1-4; V gene: TRBV4-2; CDR3 DNA: TGTGCCAGCAGCCAAGAGCTAGGGGAAAAACTGTTTTTT; CDR3 protein: CASSQELGEKLFF
clone size: -; D gene: -; J gene: TRBJ2-3; V gene: TRBV12-3/TRBV12-4; CDR3 DNA: TGTGCCAGCAGTGACCCCGGACAGTTTCGCACAGATACGCAGTATTTT; CDR3 protein: CASSDPGQFRTDTQYF
clone size: few; D gene: TRBD1; J gene: TRBJ2-5; V gene: TRBV7-6; CDR3 DNA: TGTGCTAGCAGCCGACAGGGCGGATCCGAGACCCAGTACTTC; CDR3 protein: CASSRQGGSETQYF
clone size: many; D gene: -; J gene: TRBJ2-2; V gene: TRBV28; CDR3 DNA: TGTGCCAGCACCCCGGTAGGGGAAGTAGTCGGGGAGCTGTTTTTT; CDR3 protein: CASTPVGEVVGELFF
clone size: few; D gene: -; J gene: TRBJ2-5; V gene: TRBV11-2; CDR3 DNA: TGTGCCAGCAGCTTAGTTCTCCCAAAGACCCAGTACTTC; CDR3 protein: CASSLVLPKTQYF
clone size: many; D gene: TRBD1; J gene: TRBJ2-5; V gene: TRBV20-1; CDR3 DNA: TGCACTGCCCGGGACAGATTAATCCAAGAGACCCAGTACTTC; CDR3 protein: CTARDRLIQETQYF
clone size: -; D gene: -; J gene: TRBJ1-2; V gene: TRBV28; CDR3 DNA: TGTGCCAGCAGTTTATGGGAGGGGAACTATGGCTACACCTTC; CDR3 protein: CASSLWEGNYGYTF
clone size: -; D gene: -; J gene: TRBJ2-2; V gene: TRBV5-5; CDR3 DNA: TGTGCCAGCATACCTTCCCCCCACAGCGTAGACACCGGGGAGCTGTTTTTT; CDR3 protein: CASIPSPHSVDTGELFF
clone size: -; D gene: TRBD1; J gene: TRBJ2-7; V gene: TRBV25-1; CDR3 DNA: TGTGCCACTCAGGGGGCGCGGGACGAGCAGTACTTC; CDR3 protein: CATQGARDEQYF
clone size: -; D gene: TRBD2; J gene: TRBJ2-2; V gene: TRBV28; CDR3 DNA: TGTGCCAGCAGTCGAGGGACTAGGGACACCGGGGAGCTGTTTTTT; CDR3 protein: CASSRGTRDTGELFF
clone size: many; D gene: TRBD1; J gene: TRBJ1-6; V gene: TRBV7-2; CDR3 DNA: TGTGCCAGCAGCTCCGGGGACAGGGTGAATTCACCCCTCCACTTT; CDR3 protein: CASSSGDRVNSPLHF
clone size: few; D gene: TRBD2; J gene: TRBJ2-1; V gene: TRBV20-1; CDR3 DNA: TGCAGTGCGAGCGGGACTAGCGGGAGGGATTACAATGAGCAGTTCTTC; CDR3 protein: CSASGTSGRDYNEQFF
clone size: -; D gene: -; J gene: TRBJ1-2; V gene: TRBV29-1; CDR3 DNA: TGCAGCGTCTCCGGGACTTATAACTATGGCTACACCTTC; CDR3 protein: CSVSGTYNYGYTF
clone size: many; D gene: -; J gene: TRBJ2-3; V gene: TRBV7-8; CDR3 DNA: TGTGCCAGCAGCTCAGGGGCTTTCACAGATACGCAGTATTTT; CDR3 protein: CASSSGAFTDTQYF
clone size: -; D gene: -; J gene: TRBJ1-1; V gene: TRBV20-1; CDR3 DNA: TGCAGTGCTAGAGAAGGGGGTGAAGCTTTCTTT; CDR3 protein: CSAREGGEAFF
clone size: many; D gene: -; J gene: TRBJ2-1; V gene: TRBV6-2/TRBV6-3; CDR3 DNA: TGTGCCAGCAGTTACCTAGCATTCGAGCAGTTCTTC; CDR3 protein: CASSYLAFEQFF
clone size: many; D gene: TRBD2; J gene: TRBJ2-1; V gene: TRBV20-1; CDR3 DNA: TGCAGTGCTAGAAAAGCGGGACGGTACAATGAGCAGTTCTTC; CDR3 protein: CSARKAGRYNEQFF
clone size: many; D gene: -; J gene: TRBJ1-5; V gene: TRBV7-9; CDR3 DNA: TGTGCCAGCAGCTTAGCGGGGGGACATCAGCCCCAGCATTTT; CDR3 protein: CASSLAGGHQPQHF
clone size: many; D gene: TRBD2; J gene: TRBJ2-2; V gene: TRBV7-8; CDR3 DNA: TGTGCCAGCAGCATTAGCGGGGGGTTCACCGGGGAGCTGTTTTTT; CDR3 protein: CASSISGGFTGELFF
clone size: few; D gene: TRBD1; J gene: TRBJ2-7; V gene: TRBV2; CDR3 DNA: TGTGCCAGCACCGACAGGGATGAAACCTACGAGCAGTACTTC; CDR3 protein: CASTDRDETYEQYF